This T cell receptor beta chain was recovered during a study of blood T cell repertoires in COVID-19. At the level of the study: T cells, B-cell-depleted T cells, or PBMCs supplied cDNA or gDNA.

Using immunoSEQ multiplex PCR, the repertoire was profiled, and TCRdb retains in-frame clones only, with some absent. This table holds 55,000 to 65,000 clones, 82% found once. This clone was seen a single time. Per germline, CDR1 MNHNS and CDR2 SASEGT. This CDR3 has 14 residues. Trimming removed 2 bases at V and 6 bases at J, with 11 bases between. The TCR sequence derives from a human donor in a cohort sampled during active COVID-19. Source material: peripheral blood. The J gene is TRBJ1-5, the V gene TRBV6-1; weak D call: TRBD1 (5 bases). The CDR3 sequence is CASSEREGSQPQHF. CDR3 nucleotide sequence: TGTGCCAGCAGTGAAAGGGAGGGGAGTCAGCCCCAGCATTTT.